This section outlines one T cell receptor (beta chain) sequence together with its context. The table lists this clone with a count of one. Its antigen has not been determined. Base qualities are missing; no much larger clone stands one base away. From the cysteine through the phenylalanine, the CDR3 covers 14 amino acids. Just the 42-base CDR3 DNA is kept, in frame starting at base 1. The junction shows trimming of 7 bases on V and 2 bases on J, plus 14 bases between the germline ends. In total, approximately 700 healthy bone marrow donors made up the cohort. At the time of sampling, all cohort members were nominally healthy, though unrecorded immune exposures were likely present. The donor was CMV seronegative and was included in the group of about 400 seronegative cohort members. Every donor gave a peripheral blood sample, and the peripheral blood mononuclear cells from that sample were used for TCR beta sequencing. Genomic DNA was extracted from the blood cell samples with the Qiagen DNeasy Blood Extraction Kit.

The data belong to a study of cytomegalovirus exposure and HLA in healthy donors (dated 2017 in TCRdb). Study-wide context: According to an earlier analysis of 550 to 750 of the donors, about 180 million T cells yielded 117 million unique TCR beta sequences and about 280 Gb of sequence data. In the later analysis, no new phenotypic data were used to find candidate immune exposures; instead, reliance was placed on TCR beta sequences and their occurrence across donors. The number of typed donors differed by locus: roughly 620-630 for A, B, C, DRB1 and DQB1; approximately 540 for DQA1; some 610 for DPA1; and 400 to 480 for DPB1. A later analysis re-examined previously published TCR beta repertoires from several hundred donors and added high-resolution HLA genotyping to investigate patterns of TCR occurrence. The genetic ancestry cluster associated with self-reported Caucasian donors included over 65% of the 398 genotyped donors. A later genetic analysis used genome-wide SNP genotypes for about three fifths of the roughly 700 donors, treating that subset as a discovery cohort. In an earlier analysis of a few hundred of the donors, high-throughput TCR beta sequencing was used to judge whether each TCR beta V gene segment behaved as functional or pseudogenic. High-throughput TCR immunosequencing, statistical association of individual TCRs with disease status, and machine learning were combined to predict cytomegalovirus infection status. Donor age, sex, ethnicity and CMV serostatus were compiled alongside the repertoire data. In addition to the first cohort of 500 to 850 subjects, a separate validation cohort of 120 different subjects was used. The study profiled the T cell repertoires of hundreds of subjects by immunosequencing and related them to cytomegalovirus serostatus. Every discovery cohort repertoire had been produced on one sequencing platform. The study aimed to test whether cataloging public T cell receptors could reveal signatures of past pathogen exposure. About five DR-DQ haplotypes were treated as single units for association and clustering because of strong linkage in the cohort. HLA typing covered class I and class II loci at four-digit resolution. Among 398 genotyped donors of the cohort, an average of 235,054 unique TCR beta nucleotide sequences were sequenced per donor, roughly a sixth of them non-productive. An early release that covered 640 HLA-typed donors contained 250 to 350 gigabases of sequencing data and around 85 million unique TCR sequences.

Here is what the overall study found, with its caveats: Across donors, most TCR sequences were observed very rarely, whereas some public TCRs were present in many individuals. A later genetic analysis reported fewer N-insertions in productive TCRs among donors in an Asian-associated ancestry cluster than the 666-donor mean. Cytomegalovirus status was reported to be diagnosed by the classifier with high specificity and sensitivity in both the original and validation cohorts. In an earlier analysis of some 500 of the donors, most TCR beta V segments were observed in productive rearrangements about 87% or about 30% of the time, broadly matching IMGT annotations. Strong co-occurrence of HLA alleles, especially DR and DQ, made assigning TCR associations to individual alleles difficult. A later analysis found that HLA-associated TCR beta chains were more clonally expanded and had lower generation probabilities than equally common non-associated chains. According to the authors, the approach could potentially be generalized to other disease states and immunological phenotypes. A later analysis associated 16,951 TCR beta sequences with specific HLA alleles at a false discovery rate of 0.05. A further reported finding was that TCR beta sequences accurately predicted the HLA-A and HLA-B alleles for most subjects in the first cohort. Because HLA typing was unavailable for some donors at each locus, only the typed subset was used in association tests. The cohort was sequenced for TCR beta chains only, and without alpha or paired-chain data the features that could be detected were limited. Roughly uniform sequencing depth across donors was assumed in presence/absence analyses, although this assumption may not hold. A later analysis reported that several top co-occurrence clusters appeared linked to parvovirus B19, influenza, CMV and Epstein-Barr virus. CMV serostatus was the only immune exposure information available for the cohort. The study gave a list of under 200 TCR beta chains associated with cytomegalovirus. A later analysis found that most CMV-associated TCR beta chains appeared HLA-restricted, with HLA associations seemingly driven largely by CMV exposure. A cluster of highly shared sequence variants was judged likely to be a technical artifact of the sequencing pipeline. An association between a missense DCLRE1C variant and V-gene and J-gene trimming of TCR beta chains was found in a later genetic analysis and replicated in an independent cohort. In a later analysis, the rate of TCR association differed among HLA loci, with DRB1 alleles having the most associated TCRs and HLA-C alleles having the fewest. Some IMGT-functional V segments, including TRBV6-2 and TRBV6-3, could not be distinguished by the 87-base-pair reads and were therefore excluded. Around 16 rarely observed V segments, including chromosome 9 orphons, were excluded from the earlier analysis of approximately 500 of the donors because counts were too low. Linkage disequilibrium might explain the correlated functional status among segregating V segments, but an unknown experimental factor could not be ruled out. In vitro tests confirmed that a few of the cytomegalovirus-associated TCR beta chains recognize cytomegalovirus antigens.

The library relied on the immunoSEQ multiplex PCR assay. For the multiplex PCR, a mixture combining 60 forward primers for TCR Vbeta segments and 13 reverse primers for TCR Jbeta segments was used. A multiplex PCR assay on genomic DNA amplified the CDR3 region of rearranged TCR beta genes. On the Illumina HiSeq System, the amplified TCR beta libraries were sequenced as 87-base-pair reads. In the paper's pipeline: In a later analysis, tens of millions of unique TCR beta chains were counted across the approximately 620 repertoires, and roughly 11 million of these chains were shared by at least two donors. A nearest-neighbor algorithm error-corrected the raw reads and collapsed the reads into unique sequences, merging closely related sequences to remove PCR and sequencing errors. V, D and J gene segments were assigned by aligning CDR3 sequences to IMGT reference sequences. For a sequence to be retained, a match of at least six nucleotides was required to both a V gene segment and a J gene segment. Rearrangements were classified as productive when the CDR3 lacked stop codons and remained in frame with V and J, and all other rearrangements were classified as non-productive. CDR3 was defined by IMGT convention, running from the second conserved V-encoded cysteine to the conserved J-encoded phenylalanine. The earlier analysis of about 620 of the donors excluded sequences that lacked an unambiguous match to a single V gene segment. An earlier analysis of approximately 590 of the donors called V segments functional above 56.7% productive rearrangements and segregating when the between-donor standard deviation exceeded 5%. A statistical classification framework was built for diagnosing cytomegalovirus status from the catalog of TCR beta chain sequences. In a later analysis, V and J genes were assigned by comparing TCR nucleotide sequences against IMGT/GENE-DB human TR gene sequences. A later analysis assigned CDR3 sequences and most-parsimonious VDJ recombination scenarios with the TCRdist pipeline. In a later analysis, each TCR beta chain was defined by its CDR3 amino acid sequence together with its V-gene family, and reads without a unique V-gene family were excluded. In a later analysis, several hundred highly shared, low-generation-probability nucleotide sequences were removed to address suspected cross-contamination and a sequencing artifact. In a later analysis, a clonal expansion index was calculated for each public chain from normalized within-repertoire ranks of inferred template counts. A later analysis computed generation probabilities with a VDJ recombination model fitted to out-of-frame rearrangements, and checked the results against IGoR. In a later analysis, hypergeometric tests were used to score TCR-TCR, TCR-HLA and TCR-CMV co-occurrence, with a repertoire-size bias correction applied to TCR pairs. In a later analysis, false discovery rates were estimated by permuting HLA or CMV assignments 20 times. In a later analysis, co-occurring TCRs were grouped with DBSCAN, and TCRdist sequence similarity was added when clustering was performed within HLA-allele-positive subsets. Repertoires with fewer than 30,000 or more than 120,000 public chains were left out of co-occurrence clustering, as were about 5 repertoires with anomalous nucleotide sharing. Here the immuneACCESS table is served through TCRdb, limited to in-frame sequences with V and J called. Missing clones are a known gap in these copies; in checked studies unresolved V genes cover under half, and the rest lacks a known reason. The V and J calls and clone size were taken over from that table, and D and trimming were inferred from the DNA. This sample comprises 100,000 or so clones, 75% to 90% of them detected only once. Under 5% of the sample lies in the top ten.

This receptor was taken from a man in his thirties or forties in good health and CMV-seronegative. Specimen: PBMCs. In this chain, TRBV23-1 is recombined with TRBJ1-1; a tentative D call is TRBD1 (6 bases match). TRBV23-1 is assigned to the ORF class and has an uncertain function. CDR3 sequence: CASKVAGVNTEAFF. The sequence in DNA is TGCGCCAGCAAGGTTGCAGGGGTAAACACTGAAGCTTTCTTT.